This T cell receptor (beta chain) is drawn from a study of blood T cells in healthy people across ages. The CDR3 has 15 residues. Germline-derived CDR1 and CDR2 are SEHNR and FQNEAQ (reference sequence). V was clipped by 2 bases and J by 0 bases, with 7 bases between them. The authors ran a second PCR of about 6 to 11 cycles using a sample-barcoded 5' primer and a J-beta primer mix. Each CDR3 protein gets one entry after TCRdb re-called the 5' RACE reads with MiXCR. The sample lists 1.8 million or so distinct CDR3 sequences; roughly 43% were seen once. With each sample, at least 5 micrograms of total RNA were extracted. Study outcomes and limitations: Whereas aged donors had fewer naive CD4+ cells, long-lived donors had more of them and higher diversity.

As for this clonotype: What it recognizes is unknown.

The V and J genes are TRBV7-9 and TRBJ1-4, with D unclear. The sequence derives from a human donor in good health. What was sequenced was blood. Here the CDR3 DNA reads TGTGCCAGCAGCTTAAAGGGCTCAACTAATGAAAAACTGTTTTTT. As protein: CASSLKGSTNEKLFF.